A selection of T cell receptor beta chains follows, all from one sample in a study of blood T cell repertoires in COVID-19. This table comes from immunoSEQ multiplex PCR, and its TCRdb copy is limited to in-frame clones, with some not included. The table shows under 300,000 clones, with approximately 86% occurring only once. Sequencing used peripheral blood. Every receptor here comes from a woman in her sixties or seventies with COVID-19, enrolled during active disease. The CDR3 runs from the conserved cysteine through the conserved F or W. The order of the fields is J gene, V gene, clone size, D gene, CDR3 DNA, CDR3 protein. The D gene is left open where the match is weak. Size is stated for part of the rows, as once, few or many counts, or as a class when the clone is expanded.

TRBJ1-1 TRBV4-1 . . TGCGCCAGCAGCACCACCCGACAGTTCATGAACACTGAAGCTTTCTTT CASSTTRQFMNTEAFF
TRBJ1-5 TRBV28 . . TGTGCCAGCAGTTTACGTAATCAGCCCCAGCATTTT CASSLRNQPQHF
TRBJ1-1 TRBV12-5 few . TGTGCTAGTGGTCACAGACAGACCCTTGAAGCTTTCTTT CASGHRQTLEAFF
TRBJ2-5 TRBV5-6 . . TGTGCCAGCAGCTTTCATGAGACCCAGTACTTC CASSFHETQYF
TRBJ2-7 TRBV4-1 . TRBD1 TGCGCCAGCAGCCAACAGGGACAGGGTTACGAGCAGTACTTC CASSQQGQGYEQYF
TRBJ2-5 TRBV7-9 . . TGTGCCAGCAGCTTAGCTGCAGGCTATCTACAAGAGACCCAGTACTTC CASSLAAGYLQETQYF
TRBJ2-5 TRBV9 . . TGTGCCAGCAGCGAGTTCCGGGGGGCAGAGACCCAGTACTTC CASSEFRGAETQYF
TRBJ2-3 TRBV6-5 . . TGTGCCAGCAGCGGGGGAGCTACGCAGTATTTT CASSGGATQYF
TRBJ2-7 TRBV3-1/TRBV3-2 . TRBD2 TGTGCCAGCAGCCAGGGACTAGCGGGGAGCTCCTACGAGCAGTACTTC CASSQGLAGSSYEQYF
TRBJ2-3 TRBV27 . TRBD2 TGTGCCAGCAGTTTAATCTCTTCAGCGGGGGGGCTGAGAGATACGCAGTATTTT CASSLISSAGGLRDTQYF
TRBJ1-1 TRBV9 . . TGTGCCAGCAGCGTAGCTGGAGGGGGGGTTGGAAAAGCTTTCTTT CASSVAGGGVGKAFF
TRBJ2-2 TRBV24-1 once TRBD1 TGTGCCACCAGTGACGCTAGCAGGGGGTTCACCGGGGAGCTGTTTTTT CATSDASRGFTGELFF
TRBJ1-2 TRBV3-1/TRBV3-2 . TRBD1 TGTGCCAGCAGCCAAGGCAGGGGGAGCTATGGCTACACCTTC CASSQGRGSYGYTF
TRBJ1-4 TRBV18 . TRBD1 TGTGCCAGCTCACCCGACAGGGCCAATGAAAAACTGTTTTTT CASSPDRANEKLFF
TRBJ1-4 TRBV18 . . TGTGCCAGCTCACCAAGGGGGACTAATGAAAAACTGTTTTTT CASSPRGTNEKLFF
TRBJ2-7 TRBV7-9 . . TGTGCCAGCAGCCAACTAGCTACCACACCCCTGCAGTACTTC CASSQLATTPLQYF
TRBJ2-2 TRBV4-1 . . TGCGCCAGCAGCCAAGCGCTCCGAAGGGGTAACACCGGGGAGCTGTTTTTT CASSQALRRGNTGELFF
TRBJ1-2 TRBV6-5 . . TGTGCCAGCAGTCAAAGGGGCAGGGATGGCTACACCTTC CASSQRGRDGYTF
TRBJ1-1 TRBV19 once . TGTGCCACCCACGAAAGCTCCACTGAAGCTTTCTTT CATHESSTEAFF
TRBJ1-1 TRBV19 . . TGTGCCAGTAGTATCCAGGGGCTTTCAAACACTGAAGCTTTCTTT CASSIQGLSNTEAFF
TRBJ2-1 TRBV3-1/TRBV3-2 . . TGTGCCAGCAGCCACTCGAGGCCCACCTACAATGAGCAGTTCTTC CASSHSRPTYNEQFF
TRBJ1-1 TRBV29-1 . . TGCAGCGTTGAAGTCCCACAGGGTCGAACTGAAGCTTTCTTT CSVEVPQGRTEAFF
TRBJ2-7 TRBV4-1 . . TGCGCCAGCAGCCAAGAGGTCCAGACACAGCAGTACTTC CASSQEVQTQQYF
TRBJ2-1 TRBV3-1/TRBV3-2 few TRBD1 TGTGCCAGCAGCTTCCGGGACAGAGCCTACAATGAGCAGTTCTTC CASSFRDRAYNEQFF
TRBJ2-3 TRBV3-1/TRBV3-2 once . TGTGCCAGCAGCCAACTACTTGCAGATACGCAGTATTTT CASSQLLADTQYF
TRBJ2-5 TRBV5-1 many . TGCGCCAGCAGCTTGCAAGGGGCAGACGAGACCCAGTACTTC CASSLQGADETQYF
TRBJ2-7 TRBV21-1 few . TGTGCCAGCAGAAGGACAGGGTACGAGCAGTACTTC CASRRTGYEQYF
TRBJ2-7 TRBV21-1 . . TGTGCCAGCAGCAAATGCCTATCCTACGAGCAGTACTTC CASSKCLSYEQYF
TRBJ1-1 TRBV10-3 . . TGTGCCATCAGGCCTACAGGGCAACTGAACACTGAAGCTTTCTTT CAIRPTGQLNTEAFF
TRBJ2-5 TRBV6-5 . TRBD2 TGTGCCAGCAGTTACCGGGGACTAGCGAAAGAGACCCAGTACTTC CASSYRGLAKETQYF
TRBJ2-2 TRBV5-1 . . TGCGCCAGCAGCCTCCAAACTTACACCGGGGAGCTGTTTTTT CASSLQTYTGELFF
TRBJ1-2 TRBV5-6 few TRBD1 TGTGCCAGCAGCTTGGACTGGACAGGGAGTGGCTACACCTTC CASSLDWTGSGYTF
TRBJ1-2 TRBV10-3 . TRBD1 TGTGCCATCAGTGGGGCCGGGACAGGGGGCGCGAATGGCTACACCTTC CAISGAGTGGANGYTF
TRBJ1-5 TRBV5-8 . . TGTGCCAGCAGCGCTCGCGGGAGTCAGCCCCAGCATTTT CASSARGSQPQHF
TRBJ1-5 TRBV10-3 few . TGTGCCATCAGTGAATTGTCCGATCAGCCCCAGCATTTT CAISELSDQPQHF
TRBJ2-3 TRBV24-1 . . TGTGCCACCAGTGCCTCCGGGGATTCTAGCACAGATACGCAGTATTTT CATSASGDSSTDTQYF
TRBJ2-7 TRBV28 . . TGTGCCAGCAGTTCCCAACAAAGACAACCGTACGAGCAGTACTTC CASSSQQRQPYEQYF
TRBJ1-4 TRBV20-1 once TRBD1 TGCAGTGCTAGTTCCGGGACAGGGGATGAAAAACTGTTTTTT CSASSGTGDEKLFF
TRBJ2-5 TRBV5-1 . TRBD1 TGCGCCAGCAGCCCAACAGGGGGCCAAGAGACCCAGTACTTC CASSPTGGQETQYF
TRBJ2-7 TRBV28 . TRBD1 TGTGCCAGCAGTTTATCTCCGGACAGGGGTAACGACGAGCAGTACTTC CASSLSPDRGNDEQYF
TRBJ1-4 TRBV5-1 . . TGCGCCAGCAGCTGGACAGCCAATAATGAAAAACTGTTTTTT CASSWTANNEKLFF